The rows below give T cell receptor beta chains drawn from one sample of a study of patients and donors after allogeneic stem cell transplantation. TCRdb re-analysed the RT-PCR reads in MiXCR, keeping a single row per CDR3 protein. The sample contains 900,000 to 1,000,000 distinct CDR3 sequences, more than 15% of which appear only once. The sequencing sample was made of blood, either unsorted or a sorted T cell fraction (not recorded which). The receptors derive from a human donor who was either an allogeneic HSCT recipient or a stem cell or donor lymphocyte infusion donor (not recorded which). It is not recorded whose cells these are; they may come from a transplant donor. The CDR3 runs from the conserved cysteine through the conserved F or W. D genes are given only for firm matches. Size values are once, few and many counts, or a class for expanded clones, and some rows have none.

V gene	clone size	D gene	J gene	CDR3 protein	CDR3 DNA
TRBV12-3/TRBV12-4	many	TRBD2	TRBJ2-1	CATGRRASGIYEQFF	TGTGCCACCGGGAGGAGGGCTAGCGGGATCTATGAGCAGTTCTTC
TRBV5-1	few	NA	TRBJ1-1	CASSSELKATEAFF	TGCGCCAGCAGCTCGGAACTTAAGGCCACTGAAGCTTTCTTT
TRBV6-5	NA	NA	TRBJ2-1	CASSYSVASNEQFF	TGTGCCAGCAGTTACTCCGTGGCGAGCAATGAGCAGTTCTTC
TRBV7-9	few	TRBD2	TRBJ2-7	CASSLASGRPHEQYF	TGTGCCAGCAGCTTAGCTAGCGGGAGACCCCACGAGCAGTACTTC
TRBV5-1	few	TRBD2	TRBJ2-3	CASSSGRSGGRDTQYF	TGCGCCAGCAGCTCTGGGCGTAGCGGGGGAAGAGATACGCAGTATTTT
TRBV5-5	few	NA	TRBJ1-1	CASSFPGTGRPLNTEAFF	TGTGCCAGCAGCTTTCCGGGAACCGGACGGCCATTGAACACTGAAGCTTTCTTT
TRBV11-1	NA	TRBD1	TRBJ2-7	CASSARDSRRREQYF	TGTGCCAGCAGCGCGAGGGACAGCCGAAGAAGGGAGCAGTACTTC
TRBV6-5	NA	NA	TRBJ2-3	CASSYGGRGVTQYF	TGTGCCAGCAGTTACGGCGGACGGGGTGTTACGCAGTATTTT
TRBV12-3/TRBV12-4	few	NA	TRBJ1-6	CASSPSGPTNSPLHF	TGTGCCAGCAGCCCCTCCGGACCGACTAATTCACCCCTCCACTTT
TRBV27	few	TRBD2	TRBJ2-2	CASSKRTSGSAANTGELFF	TGTGCCAGCAGTAAACGGACTAGCGGGAGTGCTGCGAACACCGGGGAGCTGTTTTTT
TRBV6-1	NA	NA	TRBJ1-5	CASRQGTYSNQPQHF	TGTGCCAGCAGACAGGGTACCTATAGCAATCAGCCCCAGCATTTT
TRBV20-1	few	NA	TRBJ1-4	CSASLGKLFF	TGCAGTGCTAGTTTGGGAAAACTGTTTTTT
TRBV12-3/TRBV12-4	few	NA	TRBJ2-3	CASSFPRARYTQYF	TGTGCCAGCAGTTTCCCTCGGGCGAGATATACGCAGTATTTT
TRBV27	few	TRBD2	TRBJ2-3	CASSGSPDTQYF	TGTGCCAGTAGCGGGAGTCCAGATACGCAGTATTTT
TRBV27	few	TRBD1	TRBJ1-2	CASSIRTGELGYTF	TGTGCCAGCAGTATTAGGACAGGGGAGCTTGGCTACACCTTC
TRBV10-3	few	NA	TRBJ1-6	CAITETGDNSPLHF	TGTGCCATCACCGAGACAGGAGATAATTCACCCCTCCACTTT
TRBV7-9	NA	NA	TRBJ2-1	CASSGAGTYNEQFF	TGTGCCAGCAGCGGGGCGGGGACCTACAATGAGCAGTTCTTC
TRBV29-1	NA	TRBD2	TRBJ2-1	CSVEVGGLNPLF	TGCAGCGTTGAAGTGGGGGGGTTAAACCCTCTCTTC
TRBV13	NA	NA	TRBJ2-7	CASSRQDAYEQYF	TGTGCCAGCAGCAGACAGGACGCCTACGAGCAGTACTTC
TRBV27	few	TRBD2	TRBJ2-7	CASSYTSGRAGEQYF	TGTGCCAGCAGTTACACTAGCGGGAGGGCCGGAGAGCAGTACTTC
TRBV5-1	NA	NA	TRBJ2-7	CASSRGDQYEQYF	TGCGCCAGCTCGCGAGGGGACCAGTACGAGCAGTACTTC
TRBV6-1	many	NA	TRBJ1-2	CASSEAYLIADGSGGYTF	TGTGCCAGCAGTGAAGCTTACCTCATCGCGGACGGGAGCGGGGGCTACACCTTC
TRBV11-3	few	NA	TRBJ2-5	CASSSPWTSEETQYF	TGTGCCAGCAGCTCCCCATGGACATCGGAAGAGACCCAGTACTTC
TRBV5-1	NA	NA	TRBJ1-2	CASSFDEFGSGYTF	TGCGCCAGCAGCTTCGATGAATTTGGCAGTGGCTACACCTTC
TRBV27	NA	TRBD1	TRBJ1-2	CASSFGPGQIYGYTF	TGTGCCAGCAGTTTTGGACCGGGACAGATATATGGCTACACCTTC
TRBV5-1	few	NA	TRBJ1-2	CASRTPGGYTF	TGCGCCAGCAGAACCCCCGGCGGCTACACCTTC
TRBV6-1	few	NA	TRBJ1-2	CASSRDGTGIYGYTF	TGTGCCAGCAGTCGAGACGGGACGGGGATCTATGGCTACACCTTC
TRBV24-1	many	NA	TRBJ2-1	CATSDAGTQTTGRANEQFF	TGTGCCACCAGTGATGCCGGGACACAGACTACCGGACGAGCCAATGAGCAGTTCTTC
TRBV29-1	NA	NA	TRBJ1-1	CSVEVANTEAFF	TGCAGCGTTGAGGTCGCAAACACTGAAGCTTTCTTT
TRBV7-6	few	NA	TRBJ2-5	CASSLGQTGTQYF	TGTGCCAGCAGCCTGGGACAAACGGGGACCCAGTACTTC
TRBV4-3	few	NA	TRBJ1-2	CASSQEGQGYGYTF	TGCGCCAGCAGCCAAGAAGGGCAGGGCTATGGCTACACCTTC
TRBV11-2	many	TRBD2	TRBJ2-1	CASSLGTSGGAYNEQFF	TGTGCCAGCAGCTTAGGGACTAGCGGGGGGGCCTACAATGAGCAGTTCTTC
TRBV20-1	NA	TRBD1	TRBJ2-7	CSAPGPGGYYEQYF	TGCAGTGCTCCGGGGCCAGGGGGATATTACGAGCAGTACTTC
TRBV21-1	NA	NA	TRBJ1-6	CASSKVAVGVNGSLHF	TGTGCCAGCAGCAAAGTGGCGGTAGGGGTGAATGGATCCCTCCACTTT
TRBV5-1	many	NA	TRBJ2-3	CASSLDEDSRTDTQYF	TGCGCCAGCAGCTTGGACGAGGACTCCCGCACAGATACGCAGTATTTT